This TCR beta chain was sequenced in a study of technical replicates of blood from a handful of donors. The data were produced by immunoSEQ multiplex PCR, yet TCRdb's version contains in-frame clones alone and is incomplete. This sample has more than 70,000 clones, with just over 90% found just once. V lost 0 bases and J lost 2, with 11 bases in between. The germline V gene encodes CDR1 KGHSH and CDR2 LQKENI. The CDR3 has 15 amino acids. The chain links TRBV18 to TRBJ2-7, with TRBD2 as a possible D gene (6 bases). The sequencing sample was made of T cells isolated from PBMCs. The sequence came from a human donor in good health. CDR3: CASSPPPGRPYEQYF. CDR3 nucleotides: TGTGCCAGCTCACCACCCCCCGGGAGACCCTACGAGCAGTACTTC.